A single sample gave rise to the 31 T cell receptor beta chains below, sequenced in a study of shared clonotypes between healthy human individuals. Method: immunoSEQ multiplex PCR; TCRdb's copy keeps in-frame clones and lacks some. The sample consists of 400,000 or so clones, about 96% of them appearing once. Sample: memory CD8+ T cells sorted from blood. As for subset: CD45RO+ cells pooled with CCR7-negative TemRA cells. Receptor source: a man aged 25 to 40 in good health.

This chain uses TRBV7-2 with TRBJ2-3, with D uncertain. This CDR3 is 15 amino acids long. The ends were cut back, 1 base at V and 2 bases at J, with 10 bases in the middle. CDR1 is SGHTA, CDR2 FQGNSA, per germline. The CDR3 sequence is CASSLGVRPTDTQYF. CDR3 nucleotides: TGTGCCAGCAGCTTAGGGGTGCGGCCCACAGATACGCAGTATTTT.

The chain couples TRBV9 to TRBJ2-5; unclear D gene. This CDR3 is built from 16 residues. CDR1 and CDR2 from the germline V gene are SGDLS and YYNGEE. Trimming stripped 0 bases from V and 4 bases from J, with 16 bases between. The CDR3 DNA reads as TGTGCCAGCAGCGTAGAACACGGCAGACACTCAGAGACCCAGTACTTC. This gives the protein CASSVEHGRHSETQYF.

V gene TRBV7-8 combines with J gene TRBJ2-3; D is uncertain. CDR1 and CDR2 (germline): SGHVS, FQNEAQ. V was cut by 1 base and J by 7 bases, with 6 bases left in between. The CDR3 is 12 amino acids. Here the CDR3 reads CASSLDANTQYF. DNA of the CDR3: TGTGCCAGCAGCTTAGACGCCAATACGCAGTATTTT.

The CDR3 DNA reads as TGTGCCAGCAGTGTAGGGTGGAGAGCTTTCTTT. It specifies CASSVGWRAFF. The rearrangement uses TRBV28 and TRBJ1-1; D remains ambiguous. CDR3 length: 11 residues. Germline lookup yields CDR1 MDHEN and CDR2 SYDVKM. V was shortened by 5 bases and J by 10 bases, with 11 bases between the two germline ends. Full variable domain (missing parts from reference TRBV28 and TRBJ1-1): DVKVTQSSRYLVKRTGEKVFLECVQDMDHENMFWYRQDPGLGLRLIYFSYDVKMKEKGDIPEGYSVSREKKERFSLILESASTNQTSMYLCASSVGWRAFFGQGTRLTVV.

The chain carries TRBV28 and TRBJ1-2; D call uncertain. Germline V gene sequence: CDR1 MDHEN, CDR2 SYDVKM. The CDR3 spans 12 residues. The ends were cut back, 2 bases at V and 4 bases at J, with 5 bases in the middle. The CDR3 protein is CASSLPGYGYTF. The CDR3 nucleotides read TGTGCCAGCAGTTTACCGGGCTATGGCTACACCTTC.

The chain has TRBV30 and TRBJ2-4, with D unresolved. The CDR3 length is 15 residues. V shed 0 bases and J shed 0 bases, with 9 bases lying between them. CDR1 is GTSNPN, CDR2 SVGIG, per germline (reference sequence). The CDR3 region has the DNA TGTGCCTGGAGTGTAAAGGGCTTAGCCAAAAACATTCAGTACTTC. It yields the protein CAWSVKGLAKNIQYF.

The chain employs TRBV5-4 and TRBJ2-1; a weak D match, TRBD2 (6 bases). The V end was cut by 7 bases, the J end by 6 bases, with 14 bases between. Germline CDR1 is SGHNT and CDR2 is YYREEE (reference sequence). The CDR3 has 13 residues. CDR3 nucleotide sequence: TGTGCCAGCGGGGACTTCGGCGCCAATGAGCAGTTCTTC. As protein: CASGDFGANEQFF.

The J gene is TRBJ2-2, the V gene TRBV7-8; D is uncertain. This CDR3 is 13 amino acids long. Germline V CDR1 and CDR2: SGHVS, FQNEAQ. The V end lost 1 base, the J end lost 8 bases, and 8 bases lay between the germline ends. CDR3 protein: CASSLVSSGELFF. CDR3 nucleotide sequence: TGTGCCAGCAGCTTAGTATCTTCAGGGGAGCTGTTTTTT. Full variable domain (outside the CDR3, taken from reference TRBV7-8 and TRBJ2-2): GAGVSQSPRYKVAKRGQDVALRCDPISGHVSLFWYQQALGQGPEFLTYFQNEAQLDKSGLPSDRFFAERPEGSVSTLKIQRTQQEDSAVYLCASSLVSSGELFFGEGSRLTVL.

This clone has a single count. The chain joins TRBV11-2 to TRBJ1-3; TRBD1 is a possible D gene (5 bases). The V end was cut by 3 bases, the J end by 3 bases, with 12 bases between. Germline lookup yields CDR1 SGHAT and CDR2 FQNNGV. The CDR3 consists of 15 residues. The DNA for the CDR3 is TGTGCCAGCAGCTTGGGCGGGGCAGGTGGAAACACCATATATTTT. Translated: CASSLGGAGGNTIYF.

This chain links TRBV7-9 with TRBJ2-3, with D hard to call. The CDR3 loop spans 13 amino acids. V shed 1 base and J shed 4 bases, with 6 bases lying between them. Per germline, CDR1 SEHNR and CDR2 FQNEAQ (reference sequence). The CDR3 reads CASSLVYADTQYF. In nucleotides, the CDR3 is TGTGCCAGCAGCTTAGTTTACGCAGATACGCAGTATTTT.

The chain recombines TRBV9 with TRBJ1-2; D gene uncertain. The CDR3 is made up of 11 amino acids. Trimming took off 3 bases at V and 13 bases at J, with 13 bases between the two ends. CDR1 is SGDLS and CDR2 is YYNGEE in the germline V gene. The CDR3 DNA follows: TGTGCCAGCAGCGGAGGCGCCCGGGTCACCTTC. This translates into CASSGGARVTF.

The chain carries TRBV5-1 and TRBJ2-3, with 7 bases aligning to TRBD2. The CDR3 is 16 residues long. Germline V gene lookup returns CDR1 SGHRS and CDR2 YFSETQ. V shed 2 bases, J shed 2 bases, and the junction held 8 bases outside the gene matches. CDR3 sequence (DNA): TGCGCCAGCAGCTTAGACCTAGCGGAAATCACAGATACGCAGTATTTT. Its translation is CASSLDLAEITDTQYF.

V and J are TRBV5-4 and TRBJ2-1; TRBD1 might be the D (5 bases). This CDR3 region has 14 residues. CDR1 SGHNT and CDR2 YYREEE come from the germline V gene (reference sequence). The V gene lost 3 bases and the J gene lost 7 bases, with 14 bases spanning the gap. The chain's CDR3 is CASSSPRVLNEQFF. CDR3 nucleotide sequence: TGTGCCAGCAGCTCCCCCAGGGTTTTAAATGAGCAGTTCTTC. The full variable domain, its missing parts supplied by reference TRBV5-4 and TRBJ2-1, is ETGVTQSPTHLIKTRGQQVTLRCSSQSGHNTVSWYQQALGQGPQFIFQYYREEENGRGNFPPRFSGLQFPNYSSELNVNALELDDSALYLCASSSPRVLNEQFFGPGTRLTVL.

The genes are TRBV18 and TRBJ2-7, with D unclear. V was pared by 3 bases and J by 7 bases, with 13 bases between. CDR1 KGHSH and CDR2 LQKENI come from the germline V gene. There are 13 residues in the CDR3. The CDR3 loop reads CASSPGRLWEQYF. The CDR3 bases are TGTGCCAGCTCACCGGGCAGATTGTGGGAGCAGTACTTC.

The chain recombines TRBV5-1 with TRBJ2-7, with D perhaps being TRBD1 or TRBD2 (6 bases each). The germline gives CDR1 SGHRS, CDR2 YFSETQ. The CDR3 spans 15 residues. V gave up 0 bases and J gave up 3 bases, with 13 bases separating them. The CDR3 spells CASSLEGGGNYEQYF. The CDR3 DNA sequence: TGCGCCAGCAGCTTGGAAGGAGGGGGAAACTACGAGCAGTACTTC.

This clone was counted a single time. This chain links TRBV6-6 with TRBJ2-1, with TRBD1 identical over 8 bases. The CDR3 runs 15 residues. The V and J ends lost 5 bases and 7 bases, in that order; junction bases with no gene match: 10. Germline CDR1 is MNHNY and CDR2 is SVGAGI (reference sequence). The CDR3 sequence is CASSLQGAKRNEQFF. CDR3 DNA sequence: TGTGCCAGCAGTCTCCAGGGGGCTAAACGGAATGAGCAGTTCTTC.

The CDR3 protein is CAWSVAYNEQFF. Here the CDR3 DNA reads TGTGCCTGGAGTGTAGCCTACAATGAGCAGTTCTTC. This rearrangement joins TRBV30 to TRBJ2-1; no clear D gene. CDR1 is GTSNPN and CDR2 is SVGIG in the germline V gene (reference sequence). Trimming cost V 0 bases and J 2 bases, with 2 bases left between them. The CDR3 loop spans 12 amino acids. The whole variable domain, remainder taken from reference TRBV30 and TRBJ2-1, is SQTIHQWPATLVQPVGSPLSLECTVEGTSNPNLYWYRQAAGRGLQLLFYSVGIGQISSEVPQNLSASRPQDRQFILSSKKLLLSDSGFYLCAWSVAYNEQFFGPGTRLTVL.

The chain links TRBV9 to TRBJ2-7; unclear D gene. Germline-derived CDR1 and CDR2 are SGDLS and YYNGEE. This CDR3 is built from 13 residues. Trimming took off 4 bases at V and 3 bases at J, with 11 bases between the two ends. The CDR3 DNA reads TGTGCCAGCAGCCCCCCCGATGGCTACGAGCAGTACTTC. It yields the protein CASSPPDGYEQYF.

The gene calls are TRBV5-1 and TRBJ2-7, with D perhaps matching TRBD2 (5 bases). The germline V gene has CDR1 SGHRS and CDR2 YFSETQ. V lost 1 base to trimming and J lost 1 base, with 18 bases between them. The CDR3 has 17 residues. The CDR3 sequence is CASSLSRWRSESYEQYF. In nucleotides, the CDR3 is TGCGCCAGCAGCTTGTCTCGTTGGAGGTCGGAATCCTACGAGCAGTACTTC.

The V gene is TRBV7-3, the J gene TRBJ2-7; D gene unclear. The ends were cut back, 2 bases at V and 6 bases at J, with 11 bases in the middle. CDR1 and CDR2 (germline): SGHTA, FQGTGA. The CDR3 runs 13 residues. CDR3 amino acids: CASSLGTASEQYF. Written as DNA, the CDR3 is TGTGCCAGCAGCTTAGGTACCGCCAGCGAGCAGTACTTC.

The chain carries TRBV5-1 and TRBJ2-3; the match to TRBD2 covers 10 bases. Losses at the gene ends were 6 bases for V and 5 bases for J; bases not matched to a gene: 15. From germline, CDR1 is SGHRS and CDR2 YFSETQ. This CDR3 spans 17 amino acids. CDR3 nucleotides: TGCGCCAGCAAGAGGGCTCAACTAGCGGGATGGGGAGATACGCAGTATTTT. Protein product: CASKRAQLAGWGDTQYF.

The CDR3 spells CASSYSSGRGTGELFF. The CDR3 bases are TGTGCCAGCAGTTACTCTAGCGGGAGAGGGACCGGGGAGCTGTTTTTT. V and J are TRBV6-6 and TRBJ2-2, with 9 bases lining up with TRBD2. CDR1 and CDR2 (germline): MNHNY, SVGAGI (reference sequence). The V segment lost 0 bases and the J segment 5 bases; nucleotides outside the gene matches: 4. The CDR3 consists of 16 residues.

The gene calls are TRBV11-2 and TRBJ1-5; TRBD1 is a possible D gene (5 bases). V dropped 1 base and J dropped 2 bases, with 9 bases sitting between them. The CDR3 spans 15 residues. Germline V gene sequence: CDR1 SGHAT, CDR2 FQNNGV. In DNA, the CDR3 is TGTGCCAGCAGCTTAGTGGGGCAGGGCAATCAGCCCCAGCATTTT. Protein product: CASSLVGQGNQPQHF. The full variable domain, with the rest looked up from reference TRBV11-2 and TRBJ1-5, is EAGVAQSPRYKIIEKRQSVAFWCNPISGHATLYWYQQILGQGPKLLIQFQNNGVVDDSQLPKDRFSAERLKGVDSTLKIQPAKLEDSAVYLCASSLVGQGNQPQHFGDGTRLSIL.

The chain joins TRBV19 to TRBJ1-5, with 11 bases identical to TRBD1. Germline CDR1 LNHDA, CDR2 SQIVND (reference sequence). V lost 2 bases to trimming and J lost 1 base; unmatched junction nucleotides: 16. There are 21 residues in the CDR3. This CDR3 reads CASSIMHALGQGGRSNQPQHF. DNA of the CDR3: TGTGCCAGTAGTATAATGCATGCTCTGGGACAGGGGGGAAGAAGCAATCAGCCCCAGCATTTT.

The chain couples TRBV27 to TRBJ2-7, with 9 nucleotides matching TRBD1. The CDR3 has 13 amino acids. V lost 6 bases, J lost 4 bases, and 4 bases stayed unmatched. Per the germline V gene, CDR1 is MNHEY and CDR2 is SMNVEV (reference sequence). The CDR3 loop reads CASSRDRAYEQYF. The CDR3 nucleotides read TGTGCCAGCAGCCGGGACAGGGCTTACGAGCAGTACTTC.

This clone showed up just once. V is TRBV28 and J is TRBJ1-1, with TRBD1 matching 8 bases. V was clipped by 3 bases and J by 2 bases; unmatched bases: 8. CDR3 length equals 16 residues. Germline V gives CDR1 MDHEN, CDR2 SYDVKM. The CDR3 DNA follows: TGTGCCAGCAGTTTCCGGACAGGGACAGCAAACACTGAAGCTTTCTTT. It yields the protein CASSFRTGTANTEAFF.

The genes are TRBV13 and TRBJ2-7; the D is unclear. This CDR3 has 14 residues. The V end lost 5 bases, the J end lost 3 bases, and 14 bases lay between the germline ends. The germline V gene has CDR1 PRHDT and CDR2 FYEKMQ (reference sequence). CDR3 loop: CASSLYGPNYEQYF. The CDR3 bases are TGTGCCAGCAGCCTGTACGGACCGAACTACGAGCAGTACTTC.

The chain employs TRBV6-6 and TRBJ1-5; D gene uncertain. Germline-derived CDR1 and CDR2 are MNHNY and SVGAGI (reference sequence). The CDR3 runs to 14 residues. Trimming removed 6 bases from V and 4 bases from J, with 13 bases in between. This CDR3 reads CASSLSNGNQPQHF. For the CDR3, the DNA is TGTGCCAGCAGCTTATCGAACGGGAATCAGCCCCAGCATTTT.

The V and J genes are TRBV29-1 and TRBJ2-1, with D possibly matching TRBD2 (6 bases). Per germline, CDR1 SQVTM and CDR2 ANQGSEA. V was shortened by 0 bases and J by 2 bases, with 14 bases between the two germline ends. This CDR3 has 16 residues. CDR3 sequence reads: CSVEEGGSRAYNEQFF. The CDR3 region has the DNA TGCAGCGTTGAAGAAGGAGGGAGTAGAGCCTACAATGAGCAGTTCTTC.

This rearrangement joins TRBV28 to TRBJ1-2, with TRBD1 as a possible D gene (6 bases). Germline CDR1 MDHEN, CDR2 SYDVKM. Trimming left V 10 bases short and J 8 bases short, with 17 bases between. This CDR3 has 12 amino acids. CDR3 DNA: TGTGCCACCTCCCGGGACACGAGAGGCTACACCTTC. Translated, it gives CATSRDTRGYTF.

The chain has TRBV10-3 and TRBJ1-2, with no clear D. The CDR3 totals 12 residues. Germline V gene data show CDR1 as ENHRY and CDR2 as SYGVKD. Deletions cut 6 bases from V and 4 bases from J, with 9 bases between. The CDR3, as DNA: TGTGCCATCAGCCCCAAGGGCTATGGCTACACCTTC. Translated: CAISPKGYGYTF.